This T cell receptor beta chain was sequenced in a study of shared T cell receptors in the human thymus. Germline-derived CDR1 and CDR2 are SGHTA and FQGTGA. This CDR3 is 15 amino acids long. V shed 4 bases and J shed 2 bases, with 12 bases lying between them. Profiling relied on immunoSEQ multiplex PCR, and the TCRdb table lists in-frame clones only, not all of them. The repertoire holds approximately 400,000 clones, 95% seen once, with 0.015% to 0.02% in the top ten. This chain connects TRBV7-3 to TRBJ2-1; possible D gene TRBD2, 6 bases. Material for sequencing was thymocytes. The sequence was obtained from a human donor. CDR3 bases: TGTGCCAGCAGCTCAGATGGAGGGACCTACAATGAGCAGTTCTTC. It yields the protein CASSSDGGTYNEQFF.